The 5 T cell receptor beta chains below all came from one sample that was sequenced in a study of response to subunit inactivated influenza vaccine. MiXCR, applied by TCRdb to the RT-PCR reads, yields one record per CDR3 protein. This sample yields 500,000 to 550,000 distinct CDR3 sequences, of which around 7.9% are seen a single time; approximately 14% belongs to the top ten. Sequences were derived from PBMCs from blood, sampled about 24 months after vaccination. The receptors here all came from a man aged 50-75 years who received an inactivated influenza vaccine.

Of note for this clonotype: At one end the junction does not follow the germline gene, possibly because of a read error. The rearrangement uses TRBV20-1 and TRBJ2-2; D is possibly TRBD1 (7 bases). CDR1 and CDR2 from the germline V gene are DFQATT and SNEGSKA (reference sequence). The CDR3 has 16 residues. Written as DNA, the CDR3 is TGCAGTGCTAGCCCCCCCCGTACAGGGGCAGGCGGGGAGTTGTTTTTT. This gives the protein CSASPPRTGAGGELFF.

The chain combines TRBV20-1 with TRBJ2-1; D could derive from TRBD1 or TRBD2 (6 bases each). Germline V gene sequence: CDR1 DFQATT, CDR2 SNEGSKA (reference sequence). The CDR3 is 16 amino acids. V dropped 3 bases and J dropped 4 bases, with 19 bases sitting between them. CDR3 sequence: CSASSSGAERYNEQFF. The CDR3 coding sequence is TGCAGTGCTAGTAGCTCGGGGGCAGAGAGATACAATGAGCAGTTCTTC.

J is TRBJ2-3 and V is TRBV7-6, with D unclear. This CDR3 contains 18 residues. Germline-derived CDR1 and CDR2 are SGHVS and FNYEAQ. Trimming took off 1 base at V and 0 bases at J, with 17 bases between the two ends. The CDR3 coding sequence is TGTGCCAGCAGCTTAGGTCCCATGAAAGGACCTAGCACAGATACGCAGTATTTT. Translating gives CASSLGPMKGPSTDTQYF.

This clonotype was observed at least ten times. The chain combines TRBV3-1 with TRBJ2-7; the D is unclear. Trimming left V 1 base short and J 3 bases short, with 10 bases between. CDR1 LGHDT and CDR2 YNNKEL come from the germline V gene (reference sequence). The CDR3 consists of 14 residues. For the CDR3, the DNA is TGTGCCAGCAGCCAAGTGGGGAACTTCTACGAGCAGTACTTC. Encoded protein: CASSQVGNFYEQYF.

V is TRBV7-9 and J is TRBJ1-1; a possible D gene is TRBD1 (6 bases). The CDR3 sequence is 14 residues long. The V and J ends lost 6 bases and 5 bases respectively, with 16 bases between them. Germline loops: CDR1 SEHNR, CDR2 FQNEAQ (reference sequence). The CDR3 DNA reads as TGTGCCAGCAGGCCAGCCGGGGGCCTGACTGAAGCTTTCTTT. Its protein is CASRPAGGLTEAFF.